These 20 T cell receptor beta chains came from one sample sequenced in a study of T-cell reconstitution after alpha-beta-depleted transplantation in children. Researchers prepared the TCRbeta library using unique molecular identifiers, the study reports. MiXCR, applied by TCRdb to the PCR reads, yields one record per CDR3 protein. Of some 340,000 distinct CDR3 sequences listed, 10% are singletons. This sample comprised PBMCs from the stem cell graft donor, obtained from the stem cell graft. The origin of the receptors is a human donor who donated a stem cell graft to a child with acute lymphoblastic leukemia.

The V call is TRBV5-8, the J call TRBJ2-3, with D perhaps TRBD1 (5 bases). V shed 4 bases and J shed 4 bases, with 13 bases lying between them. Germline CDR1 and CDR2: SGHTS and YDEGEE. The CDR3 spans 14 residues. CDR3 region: CASSPTVSPDTQYF. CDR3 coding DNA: TGTGCCAGCAGCCCGACAGTGTCCCCAGATACGCAGTATTTT.

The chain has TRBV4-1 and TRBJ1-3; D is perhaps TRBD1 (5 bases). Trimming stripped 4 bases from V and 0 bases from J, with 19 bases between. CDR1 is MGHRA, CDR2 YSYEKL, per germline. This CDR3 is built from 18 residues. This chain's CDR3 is CASSPWIGHQLSGNTIYF. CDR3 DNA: TGCGCCAGCAGCCCGTGGATAGGACACCAGCTCTCTGGAAACACCATATATTTT.

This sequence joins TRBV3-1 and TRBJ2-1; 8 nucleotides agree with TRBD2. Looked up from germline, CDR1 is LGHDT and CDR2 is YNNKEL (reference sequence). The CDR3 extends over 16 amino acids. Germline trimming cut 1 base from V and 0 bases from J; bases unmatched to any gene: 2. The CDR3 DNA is TGTGCCAGCAGCCAAGTAGCGGGGTTCTCCTACAATGAGCAGTTCTTC. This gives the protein CASSQVAGFSYNEQFF.

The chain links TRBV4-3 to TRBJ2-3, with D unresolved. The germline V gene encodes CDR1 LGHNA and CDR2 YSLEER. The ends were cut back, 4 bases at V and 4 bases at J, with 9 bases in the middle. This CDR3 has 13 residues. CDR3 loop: CASSPERPDTQYF. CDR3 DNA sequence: TGCGCCAGCAGCCCCGAGAGGCCAGATACGCAGTATTTT.

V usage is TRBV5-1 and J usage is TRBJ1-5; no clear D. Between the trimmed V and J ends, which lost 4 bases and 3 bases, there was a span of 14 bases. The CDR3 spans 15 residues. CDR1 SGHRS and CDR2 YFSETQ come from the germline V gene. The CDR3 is CASSPLPQHNQPQHF. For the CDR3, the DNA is TGCGCCAGCAGCCCTCTTCCACAGCACAATCAGCCCCAGCATTTT.

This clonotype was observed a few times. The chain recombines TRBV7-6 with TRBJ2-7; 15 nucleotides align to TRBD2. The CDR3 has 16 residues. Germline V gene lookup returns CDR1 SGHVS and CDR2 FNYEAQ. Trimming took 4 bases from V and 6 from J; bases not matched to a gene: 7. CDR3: CASSSRGLAGGGEQYF. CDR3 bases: TGTGCCAGCAGCTCGCGGGGACTAGCGGGAGGAGGCGAGCAGTACTTC.

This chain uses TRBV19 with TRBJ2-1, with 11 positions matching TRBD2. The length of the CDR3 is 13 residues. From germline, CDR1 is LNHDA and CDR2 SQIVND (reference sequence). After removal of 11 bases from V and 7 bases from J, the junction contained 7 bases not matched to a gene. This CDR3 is CAASPSGRNEQFF. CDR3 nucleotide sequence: TGTGCCGCATCCCCTAGCGGGAGGAATGAGCAGTTCTTC.

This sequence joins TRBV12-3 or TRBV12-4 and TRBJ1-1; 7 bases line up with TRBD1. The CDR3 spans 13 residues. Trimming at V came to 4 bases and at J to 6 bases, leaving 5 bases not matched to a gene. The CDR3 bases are TGTGCCAGCAGTTCCTCTCAGGGGGCTGAAGCTTTCTTT. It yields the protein CASSSSQGAEAFF.

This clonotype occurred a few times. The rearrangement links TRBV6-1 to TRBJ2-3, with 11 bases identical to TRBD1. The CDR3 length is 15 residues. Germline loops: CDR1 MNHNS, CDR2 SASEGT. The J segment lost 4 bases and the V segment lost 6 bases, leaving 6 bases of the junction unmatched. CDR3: CASRSGQGASDTQYF. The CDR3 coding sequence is TGTGCCAGCAGGTCTGGACAGGGGGCTTCAGATACGCAGTATTTT.

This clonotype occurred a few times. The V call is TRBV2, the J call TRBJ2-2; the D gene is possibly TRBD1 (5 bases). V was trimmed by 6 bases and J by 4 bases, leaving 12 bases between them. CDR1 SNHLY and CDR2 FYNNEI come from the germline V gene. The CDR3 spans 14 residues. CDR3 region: CASSPSTGTGELFF. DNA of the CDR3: TGTGCCAGCAGCCCTAGTACAGGCACCGGGGAGCTGTTTTTT.

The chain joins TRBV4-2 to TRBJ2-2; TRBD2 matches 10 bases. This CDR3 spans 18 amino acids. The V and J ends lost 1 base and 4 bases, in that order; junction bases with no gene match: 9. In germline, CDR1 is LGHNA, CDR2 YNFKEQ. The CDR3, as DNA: TGTGCCAGCAGCCAAGTAGGAATAGCGGGAGGACCCACCGGGGAGCTGTTTTTT. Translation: CASSQVGIAGGPTGELFF.

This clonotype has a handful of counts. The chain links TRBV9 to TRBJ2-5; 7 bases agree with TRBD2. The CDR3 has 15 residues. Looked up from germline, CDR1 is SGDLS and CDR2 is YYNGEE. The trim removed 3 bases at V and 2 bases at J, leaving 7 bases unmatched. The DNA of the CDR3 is TGTGCCAGCAGCGCCGGGACTACCTTTCAAGAGACCCAGTACTTC. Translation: CASSAGTTFQETQYF.

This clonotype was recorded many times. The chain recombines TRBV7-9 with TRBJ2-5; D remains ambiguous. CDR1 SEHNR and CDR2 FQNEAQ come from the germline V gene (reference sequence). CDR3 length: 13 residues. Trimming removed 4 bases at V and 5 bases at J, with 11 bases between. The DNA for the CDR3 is TGTGCCAGCAGCTCGGGCCCCCGGGAGACCCAGTACTTC. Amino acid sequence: CASSSGPRETQYF.

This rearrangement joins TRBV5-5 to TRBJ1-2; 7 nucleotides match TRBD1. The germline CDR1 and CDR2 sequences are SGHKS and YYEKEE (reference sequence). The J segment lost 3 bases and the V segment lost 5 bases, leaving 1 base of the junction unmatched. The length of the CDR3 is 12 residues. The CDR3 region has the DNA TGTGCCAGCAGTGGGACAGACTATGGCTACACCTTC. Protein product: CASSGTDYGYTF.

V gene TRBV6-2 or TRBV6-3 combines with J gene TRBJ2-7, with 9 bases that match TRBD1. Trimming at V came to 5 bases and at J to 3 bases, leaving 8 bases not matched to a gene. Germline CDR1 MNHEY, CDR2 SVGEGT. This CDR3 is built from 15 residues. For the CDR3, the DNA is TGTGCCAGCAGTCACACCGGGACAGGGCTCTACGAGCAGTACTTC. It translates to CASSHTGTGLYEQYF.

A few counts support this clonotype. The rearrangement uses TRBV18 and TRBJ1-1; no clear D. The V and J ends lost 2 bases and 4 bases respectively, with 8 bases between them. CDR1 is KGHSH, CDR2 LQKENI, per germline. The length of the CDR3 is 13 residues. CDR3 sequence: CASSPNQFTEAFF. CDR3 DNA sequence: TGTGCCAGCTCACCAAACCAGTTCACTGAAGCTTTCTTT.

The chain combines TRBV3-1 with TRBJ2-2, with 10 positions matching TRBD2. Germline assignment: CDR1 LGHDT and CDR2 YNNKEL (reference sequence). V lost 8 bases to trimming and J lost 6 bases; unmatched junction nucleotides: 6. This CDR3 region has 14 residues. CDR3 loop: CASGRTSGSGELFF. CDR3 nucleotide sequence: TGTGCCAGCGGCCGGACTAGCGGTTCCGGGGAGCTGTTTTTT. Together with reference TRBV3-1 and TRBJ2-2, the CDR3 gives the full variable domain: DTAVSQTPKYLVTQMGNDKSIKCEQNLGHDTMYWYKQDSKKFLKIMFSYNNKELIINETVPNRFSPKSPDKAHLNLHINSLELGDSAVYFCASGRTSGSGELFFGEGSRLTVL.

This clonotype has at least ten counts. CDR3 DNA sequence: TGTGCCAGCAGCAAAAACCGGGACTCCTACGAGCAGTACTTC. Protein product: CASSKNRDSYEQYF. J is TRBJ2-7 and V is TRBV7-2; D might be TRBD2 (5 bases). CDR3 length: 14 residues. CDR1 is SGHTA and CDR2 is FQGNSA in the germline V gene. Trimming left V 5 bases short and J 0 bases short, with 11 bases between.

The DNA for the CDR3 is TGTGCCAGCAGCTTGGGACAGAGCTATTTCTATGGCTACACCTTC. The encoded protein is CASSLGQSYFYGYTF. The chain uses TRBV6-1 and TRBJ1-2; 7 bases agree with TRBD1. There are 15 residues in the CDR3. Germline CDR1 is MNHNS and CDR2 is SASEGT. Losses at the gene ends were 6 bases for V and 4 bases for J; bases not matched to a gene: 11.

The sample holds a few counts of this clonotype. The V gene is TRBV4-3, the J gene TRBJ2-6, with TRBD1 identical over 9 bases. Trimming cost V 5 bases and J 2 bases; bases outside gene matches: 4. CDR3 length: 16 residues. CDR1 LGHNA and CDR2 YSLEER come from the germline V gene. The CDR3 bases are TGCGCCAGCAGCGGTACAGGGGGCGCTGGGGCCAACGTCCTGACTTTC. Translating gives CASSGTGGAGANVLTF.